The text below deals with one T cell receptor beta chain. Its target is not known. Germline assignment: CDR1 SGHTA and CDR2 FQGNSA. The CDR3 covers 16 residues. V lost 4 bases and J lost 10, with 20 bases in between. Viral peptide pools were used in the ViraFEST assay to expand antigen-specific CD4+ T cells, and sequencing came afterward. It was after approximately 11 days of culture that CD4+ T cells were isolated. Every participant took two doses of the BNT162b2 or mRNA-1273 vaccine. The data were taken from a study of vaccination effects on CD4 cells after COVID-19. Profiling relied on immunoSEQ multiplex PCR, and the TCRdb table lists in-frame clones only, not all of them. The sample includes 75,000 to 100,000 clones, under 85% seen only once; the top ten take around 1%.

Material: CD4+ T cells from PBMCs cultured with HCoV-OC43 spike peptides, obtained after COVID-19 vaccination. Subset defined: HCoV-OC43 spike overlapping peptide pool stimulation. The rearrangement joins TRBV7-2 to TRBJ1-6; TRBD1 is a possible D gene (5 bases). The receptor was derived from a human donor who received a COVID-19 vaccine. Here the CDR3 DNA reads TGTGCCAGCAGCTCTGGTGGGGGGGTTGCTGGCTCACCCCTCCACTTT. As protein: CASSSGGGVAGSPLHF.